This TCR beta chain emerged from a study of cytomegalovirus exposure and HLA in healthy donors. This CDR3 is 15 amino acids long. Looked up from germline, CDR1 is SEHNR and CDR2 is FQNEAQ (reference sequence). V lost 5 bases and J 2 bases, leaving 15 bases between the germline ends. The primer mix had 60 Vbeta and 13 Jbeta primers. TCRdb's copy holds only in-frame clones and misses some; the assay was immunoSEQ multiplex PCR. Among 150,000 to 200,000 clones listed, approximately 80% were seen once. The source is a man between 35 and 55 years old in good health and CMV-seronegative. The chain couples TRBV7-9 to TRBJ1-1; perhaps TRBD1 as D (6 bases). The sequenced sample consisted of PBMCs. The CDR3 protein is CASSPNRDLNTEAFF. The CDR3 nucleotides read TGTGCCAGCAGCCCTAACAGGGACCTAAACACTGAAGCTTTCTTT.